A single sample is the source of the 11 T cell receptor beta chains below, sequenced in a study of tumor and adjacent non-tumor tissue in lung cancer (dated by TCRdb to the late 2010s). The library was generated by multiplex PCR. Sequencing used an Illumina HiSeq 2500. TCRbeta libraries were constructed through three rounds of nested PCR with primers (Table S4) according to protocols adapted from ARM-PCR. TCRdb reprocessing: public reads trimmed at Q25 with fastp, clones called with MiXCR, in-frame beta chains kept. Each entry is one CDR3 protein sequence, shown with its most common DNA and genes. This sample comprises tens of thousands of distinct CDR3 sequences, 60% to 80% of them detected only once. The ten most abundant clones make up approximately 12% of the sample. RNA was isolated from bulk, unsorted tissue, and RNA quality was assessed with a NanoDrop ND-1000 and an Agilent 2100. The specimen was lung tumor tissue. Source of these receptors: a woman aged 45-65 years with non-small cell lung cancer.

This chain uses TRBV29-1 with TRBJ2-1, with no clear D. This CDR3 comprises 11 residues. Trimming took 4 bases from V and 16 from J, leaving 17 bases between them. Germline CDR1 SQVTM, CDR2 ANQGSEA. The CDR3 bases are TGCAGCGTTGGCAACTCGGATGAGTATTTCTTC. The encoded protein is CSVGNSDEYFF.

The sample holds many counts of this clonotype. This rearrangement joins TRBV7-9 to TRBJ2-5; 9 positions agree with TRBD1. The CDR3 has 16 amino acids. CDR1 SEHNR and CDR2 FQNEAQ come from the germline V gene (reference sequence). Trimming at V came to 6 bases and at J to 3 bases, leaving 11 bases not matched to a gene. Here the CDR3 reads CASSPSPWTGEETQYF. CDR3 bases: TGTGCCAGCAGTCCCTCTCCGTGGACAGGGGAAGAGACCCAGTACTTC.

Regarding this clonotype: Since the CDR3 does not end with the conserved phenylalanine or tryptophan, this likely comes from a read error. The chain links TRBV11-2 to TRBJ2-7, with D possibly TRBD1 on 6 matching bases. V lost 5 bases and J lost 10, with 18 bases in between. The length of the CDR3 is 13 residues. CDR1 and CDR2 from the germline V gene are SGHAT and FQNNGV. The CDR3 DNA reads as TGTGCCAGCAGCCCTCGACAGGCCTACAAACAGTACATC. This sequence encodes CASSPRQAYKQYI.

J is TRBJ1-1 and V is TRBV6-1; TRBD1 matches 8 bases. CDR3 length: 14 residues. Germline CDR1 reads MNHNS; CDR2 reads SASEGT. Losses at the gene ends were 8 bases for V and 7 bases for J; bases not matched to a gene: 12. The DNA for the CDR3 is TGTGCCAGCCCGGGGCGGGACAGGAGCATTGAAGCTTTCTTT. This codes for CASPGRDRSIEAFF.

In this sample, this clonotype turned up many times. The rearrangement joins TRBV10-3 to TRBJ2-5, with 7 bases matching TRBD1. The V gene end was trimmed by 6 bases and the J gene end by 1 base; junction bases not matched to a gene: 5. The CDR3 is made up of 14 amino acids. Germline V gene data show CDR1 as ENHRY and CDR2 as SYGVKD. The CDR3 spells CAIRPGQIQETQYF. CDR3 DNA: TGTGCCATCAGGCCGGGACAGATCCAAGAGACCCAGTACTTC.

Note on this clonotype: This may be a read error: a much more frequent sequence differs by one nucleotide. The V call is TRBV28, the J call TRBJ1-5; tentative D call: TRBD1 (5 bases). The V and J ends lost 7 bases and 0 bases respectively, with 10 bases between them. This CDR3 comprises 14 residues. Germline CDR1 and CDR2: MDHEN and SYDVKM. The chain's CDR3 is CASIRGDSNQPQHF. The CDR3 nucleotides are TGTGCCAGCATCCGAGGGGATAGCAATCAGCCCCAGCATTTT.

In this sample, this clonotype turned up a few times. One junction end disagrees with the germline gene, perhaps due to a read error. The rearrangement uses TRBV7-9 and TRBJ1-5; possibly TRBD1 for D (6 bases). CDR1 and CDR2 (germline): SEHNR, FQNEAQ (reference sequence). The CDR3 loop spans 14 amino acids. In DNA, the CDR3 is TGTGCCAGCAGGTCGCAGGGGTACAATCAGCCCCAACATTTT. Protein product: CASRSQGYNQPQHF.

In its sample, this clonotype was seen once. As the CDR3 is not closed by the conserved phenylalanine or tryptophan, this likely results from a read error. The V and J genes are TRBV5-6 and TRBJ1-2; D is unresolved. The germline CDR1 and CDR2 sequences are SGHDT and YYEEEE. V lost 4 bases, J lost 2 bases, and 21 bases lay in between. This CDR3 comprises 17 residues. The CDR3 DNA follows: TGTGCCAGCAGCCCGGCAGGATTCGGGTCCTCCAACTATGGCTACACCTAC. Encoded protein: CASSPAGFGSSNYGYTY.

The CDR3 reads CASSQDGGANERQHF. The CDR3 nucleotides are TGCGCCAGCAGCCAAGACGGCGGAGCCAATGAGCGCCAGCATTTT. V gene TRBV4-1 combines with J gene TRBJ1-5; D gene uncertain. Trimming took 0 bases from V and 12 from J, leaving 18 bases between them. Germline V gene lookup returns CDR1 MGHRA and CDR2 YSYEKL. There are 15 residues in the CDR3.

As for this clonotype: It may be a read error: a sequence one base away is much more abundant. The chain combines TRBV5-1 with TRBJ2-3; 11 nucleotides agree with TRBD2. CDR1 and CDR2 (germline): SGHRS, YFSETQ. This CDR3 has 15 residues. V gave up 3 bases and J gave up 4 bases; unmatched junction bases: 4. The CDR3 loop reads CASSSKLAGADTQYF. CDR3 nucleotide sequence: TGCGCCAGCAGCTCAAAACTAGCGGGAGCAGATACGCAGTATTTT.

The rearrangement joins TRBV6-1 to TRBJ2-7, with D possibly matching TRBD2 (7 bases). The CDR3 is made up of 16 amino acids. Looked up from germline, CDR1 is MNHNS and CDR2 is SASEGT. Deletions cut 3 bases from V and 1 base from J, with 16 bases between. CDR3 loop: CASSDEGRGRSYEQYF. CDR3 sequence (DNA): TGTGCCAGCAGTGATGAAGGGAGGGGGAGGTCCTACGAGCAGTACTTC.